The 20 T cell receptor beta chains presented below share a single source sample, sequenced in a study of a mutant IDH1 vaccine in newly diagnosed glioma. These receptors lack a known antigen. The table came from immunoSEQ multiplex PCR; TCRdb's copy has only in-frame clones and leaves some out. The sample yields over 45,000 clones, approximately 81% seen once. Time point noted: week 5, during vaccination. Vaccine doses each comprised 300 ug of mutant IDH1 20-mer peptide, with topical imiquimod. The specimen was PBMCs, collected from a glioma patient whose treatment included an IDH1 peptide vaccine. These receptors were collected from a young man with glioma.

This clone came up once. CDR3 sequence reads: CASSQEPAEGQSPLHF. CDR3 DNA sequence: TGCGCCAGCAGCCAAGAGCCAGCGGAGGGACAGTCACCCCTCCACTTT. The chain is built from TRBV4-1 and TRBJ1-6; TRBD1 matches at 7 bases. Germline V gene sequence: CDR1 MGHRA, CDR2 YSYEKL. With 0 bases clipped from V and 10 bases from J, the junction kept 9 bases outside the gene matches. The CDR3 sequence is 16 residues long.

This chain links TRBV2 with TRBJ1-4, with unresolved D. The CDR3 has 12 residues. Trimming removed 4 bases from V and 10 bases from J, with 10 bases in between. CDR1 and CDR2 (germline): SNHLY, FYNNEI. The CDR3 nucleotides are TGTGCCAGCAGTGTGGGTGTAGTAAAACTGTTTTTT. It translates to CASSVGVVKLFF.

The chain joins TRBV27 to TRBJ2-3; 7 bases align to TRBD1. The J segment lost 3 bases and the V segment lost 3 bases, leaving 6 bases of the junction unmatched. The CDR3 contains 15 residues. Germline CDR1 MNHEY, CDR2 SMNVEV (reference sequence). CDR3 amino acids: CASSFTRQGTDTQYF. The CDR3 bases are TGTGCCAGCAGTTTTACGAGACAGGGAACAGATACGCAGTATTTT.

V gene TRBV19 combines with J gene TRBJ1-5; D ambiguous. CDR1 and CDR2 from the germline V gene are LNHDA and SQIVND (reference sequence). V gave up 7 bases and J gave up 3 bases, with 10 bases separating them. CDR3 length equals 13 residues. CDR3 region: CASKGRLNQPQHF. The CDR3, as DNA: TGTGCCAGTAAAGGGCGGCTCAATCAGCCCCAGCATTTT.

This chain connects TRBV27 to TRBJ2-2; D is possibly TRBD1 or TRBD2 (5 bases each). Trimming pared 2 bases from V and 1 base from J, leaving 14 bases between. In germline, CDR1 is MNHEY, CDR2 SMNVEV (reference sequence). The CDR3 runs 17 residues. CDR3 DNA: TGTGCCAGCAGTTTACGTGTTTCAGGGAGGAACACCGGGGAGCTGTTTTTT. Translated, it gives CASSLRVSGRNTGELFF.

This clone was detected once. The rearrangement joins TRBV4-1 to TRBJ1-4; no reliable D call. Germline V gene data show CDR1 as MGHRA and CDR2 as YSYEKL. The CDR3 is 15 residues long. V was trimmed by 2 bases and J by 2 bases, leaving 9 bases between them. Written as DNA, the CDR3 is TGCGCCAGCAGCCAACCGACGGCCACTAATGAAAAACTGTTTTTT. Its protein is CASSQPTATNEKLFF.

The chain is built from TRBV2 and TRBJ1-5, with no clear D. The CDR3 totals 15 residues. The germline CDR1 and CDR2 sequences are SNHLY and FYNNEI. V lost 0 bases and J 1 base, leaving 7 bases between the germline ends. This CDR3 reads CASSEAGLSNQPQHF. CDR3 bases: TGTGCCAGCAGTGAAGCGGGCCTCAGCAATCAGCCCCAGCATTTT.

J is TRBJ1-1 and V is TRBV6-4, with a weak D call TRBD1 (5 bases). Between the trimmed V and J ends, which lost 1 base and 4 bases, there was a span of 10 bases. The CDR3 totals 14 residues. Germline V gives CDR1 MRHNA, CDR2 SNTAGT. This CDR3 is CASSDLGGSTEAFF. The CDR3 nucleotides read TGTGCCAGCAGTGACTTGGGGGGAAGCACTGAAGCTTTCTTT.

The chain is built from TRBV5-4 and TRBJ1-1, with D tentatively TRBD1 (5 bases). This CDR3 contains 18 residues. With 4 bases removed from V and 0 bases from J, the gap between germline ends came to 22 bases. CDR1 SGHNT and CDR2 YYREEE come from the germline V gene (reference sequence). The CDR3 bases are TGTGCCAGCAGCCTTATGACAGTAACCCAGCTTATGAACACTGAAGCTTTCTTT. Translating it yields CASSLMTVTQLMNTEAFF.

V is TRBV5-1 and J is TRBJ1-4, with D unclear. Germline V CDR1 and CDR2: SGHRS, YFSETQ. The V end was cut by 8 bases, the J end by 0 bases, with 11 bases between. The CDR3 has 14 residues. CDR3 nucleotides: TGCGCCAGTCGAGACACCGCAACTAATGAAAAACTGTTTTTT. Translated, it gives CASRDTATNEKLFF.

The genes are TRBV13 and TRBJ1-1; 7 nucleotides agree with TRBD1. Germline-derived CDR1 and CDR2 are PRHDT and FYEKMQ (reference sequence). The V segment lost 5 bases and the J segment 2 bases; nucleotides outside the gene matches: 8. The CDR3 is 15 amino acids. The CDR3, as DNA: TGTGCCAGCAGCAGAAACAGGGGATTCAACACTGAAGCTTTCTTT. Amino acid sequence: CASSRNRGFNTEAFF.

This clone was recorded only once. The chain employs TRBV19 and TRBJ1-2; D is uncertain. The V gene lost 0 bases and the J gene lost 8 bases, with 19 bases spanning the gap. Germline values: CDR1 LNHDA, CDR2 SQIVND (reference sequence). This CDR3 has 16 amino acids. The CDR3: CASSIDHQSLVWGYTF. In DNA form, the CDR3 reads TGTGCCAGTAGTATAGATCACCAGAGTCTAGTGTGGGGCTACACCTTC.

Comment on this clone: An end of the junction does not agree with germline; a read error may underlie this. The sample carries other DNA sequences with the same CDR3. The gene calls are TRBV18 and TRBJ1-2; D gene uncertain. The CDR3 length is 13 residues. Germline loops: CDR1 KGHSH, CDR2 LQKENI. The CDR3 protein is CASSPWADYGYTF. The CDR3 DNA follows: TGTGCCAGCTCACCATGGGCCGACTATGGTTACACCTTC.

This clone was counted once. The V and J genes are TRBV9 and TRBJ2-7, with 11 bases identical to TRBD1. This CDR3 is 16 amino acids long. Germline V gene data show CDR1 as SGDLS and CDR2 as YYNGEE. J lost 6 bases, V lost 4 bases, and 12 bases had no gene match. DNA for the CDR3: TGTGCCAGCAGCAGAGACTTCGGACAGGGGGCTGGCGAGCAGTACTTC. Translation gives CASSRDFGQGAGEQYF.

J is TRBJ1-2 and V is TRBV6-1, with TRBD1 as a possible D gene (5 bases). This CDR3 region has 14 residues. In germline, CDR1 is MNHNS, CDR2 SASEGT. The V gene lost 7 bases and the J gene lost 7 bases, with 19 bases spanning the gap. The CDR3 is CASTSLWGEAGYTF. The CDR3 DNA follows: TGTGCCAGCACCTCCCTGTGGGGGGAGGCTGGCTACACCTTC.

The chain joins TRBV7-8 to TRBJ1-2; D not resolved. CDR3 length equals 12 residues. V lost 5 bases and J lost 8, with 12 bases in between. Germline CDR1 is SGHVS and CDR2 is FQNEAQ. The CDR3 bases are TGTGCCAGCAGCGGAGGGTTTGAGGGCTACACCTTC. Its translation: CASSGGFEGYTF.

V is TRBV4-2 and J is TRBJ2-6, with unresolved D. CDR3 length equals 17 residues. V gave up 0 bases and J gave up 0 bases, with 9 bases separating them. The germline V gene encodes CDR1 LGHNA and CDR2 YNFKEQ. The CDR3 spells CASSQDFSGSGANVLTF. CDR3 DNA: TGTGCCAGCAGCCAAGATTTTTCGGGCTCTGGGGCCAACGTCCTGACTTTC.

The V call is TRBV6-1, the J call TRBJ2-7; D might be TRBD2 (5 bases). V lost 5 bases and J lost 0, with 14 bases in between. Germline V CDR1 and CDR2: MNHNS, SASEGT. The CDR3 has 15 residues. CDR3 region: CASSFVARGSYEQYF. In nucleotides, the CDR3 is TGTGCCAGCAGTTTTGTCGCCCGGGGCTCCTACGAGCAGTACTTC.

CDR3 protein: CASSQPSGLAGATGSYEQYF. In DNA form, the CDR3 reads TGTGCCAGCAGCCAGCCCAGTGGACTAGCGGGGGCAACAGGATCCTACGAGCAGTACTTC. The gene calls are TRBV14 and TRBJ2-7; 13 nucleotides match TRBD2. The germline V gene has CDR1 SGHDN and CDR2 FVKESK. V lost 3 bases, J lost 1 base, and 15 bases stayed unmatched. The CDR3 spans 20 residues.

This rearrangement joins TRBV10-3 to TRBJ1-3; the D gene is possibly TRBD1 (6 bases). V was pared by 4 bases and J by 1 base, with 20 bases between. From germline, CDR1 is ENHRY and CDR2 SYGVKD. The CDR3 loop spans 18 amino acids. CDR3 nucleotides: TGTGCCATCAGTGGGAGAGGACTTACCCAGGGGTCTGGAAACACCATATATTTT. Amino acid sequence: CAISGRGLTQGSGNTIYF.